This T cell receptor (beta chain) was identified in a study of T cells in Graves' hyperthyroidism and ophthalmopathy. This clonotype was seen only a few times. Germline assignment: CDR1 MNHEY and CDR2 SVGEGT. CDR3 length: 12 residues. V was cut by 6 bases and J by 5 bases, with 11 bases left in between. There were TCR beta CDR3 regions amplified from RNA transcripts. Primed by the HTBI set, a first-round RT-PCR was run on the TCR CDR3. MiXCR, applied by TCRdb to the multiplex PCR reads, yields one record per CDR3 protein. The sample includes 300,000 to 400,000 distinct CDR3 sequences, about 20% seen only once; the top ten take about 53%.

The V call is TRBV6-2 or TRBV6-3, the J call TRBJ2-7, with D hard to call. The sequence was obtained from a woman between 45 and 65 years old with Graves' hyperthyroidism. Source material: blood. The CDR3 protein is CASSPPENEQYF. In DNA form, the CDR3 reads TGTGCCAGCAGCCCACCGGAGAACGAGCAGTACTTC.